This T cell receptor (beta chain) was sequenced in a study of cytomegalovirus exposure and HLA in healthy donors. The PCR had 60 Vbeta and 13 Jbeta primers. Here immunoSEQ multiplex PCR was the method, and the copy in TCRdb shows in-frame clones only, minus some. The data hold approximately 290,000 clones, with 80% observed a single time. The germline gives CDR1 SGHRS, CDR2 YFSETQ. The CDR3 contains 12 residues. The V end was cut by 0 bases, the J end by 7 bases, with 8 bases between. The source is a girl aged 2 to 9 in good health and CMV-seronegative. Material: PBMCs. The rearrangement links TRBV5-1 to TRBJ2-7; D possibly corresponds to TRBD2 (5 bases). The CDR3 DNA reads TGCGCCAGCAGCTTGGCCCCGGGGGAGCAGTACTTC. This sequence encodes CASSLAPGEQYF. Variable domain in full (rest from reference TRBV5-1 and TRBJ2-7): KAGVTQTPRYLIKTRGQQVTLSCSPISGHRSVSWYQQTPGQGLQFLFEYFSETQRNKGNFPGRFSGRQFSNSRSEMNVSTLELGDSALYLCASSLAPGEQYFGPGTRLTVT.